This T cell receptor beta chain originates from a study of vaccination and CD4 T cells after COVID-19. Whole-study context: Typically, post-vaccine samples were obtained a median roughly 70 days after dose two, within a range of 14 to 241.

Indicated treatment: roughly nine-day PBMC culture with coronavirus spike peptide pools or control peptides (ViraFEST assay). It was with roughly 9.6 IU/ml IL-2 and 8 to 10 ug/ml peptide pools that approximately 2 million PBMCs per well were cultured. CDR3 length: 14 residues. CDR1 LNHDA and CDR2 SQIVND come from the germline V gene (reference sequence). Trimming cost V 3 bases and J 0 bases, with 6 bases left between them. A remark on this clonotype: Its matching antigen is unknown.

CD4+ T cells that had been cultured provided DNA sequenced with the Oncomine TCR Beta short-read assay. TCRdb recomputed calls from the PCR reads with MiXCR, one row per CDR3 protein. The sample has 9,500 to 15,000 distinct CDR3 sequences, 54% seen once. The source was cultured CD4+ T cells from blood, collected after SARS-CoV-2 vaccination. This TCR came from a human donor with COVID-19. The V and J genes are TRBV19 and TRBJ1-5; D is uncertain. The CDR3, as DNA: TGTGCCAGTAGTATGGGAAGTAGCAATCAGCCCCAGCATTTT. Protein: CASSMGSSNQPQHF.